This TCR beta chain was sequenced during a study of cytomegalovirus exposure and HLA in healthy donors. Study-wide results and caveats: As a later analysis showed, a missense DCLRE1C variant was linked to trimming of TCR beta V- and J-genes. Earlier analysis looked at TCR beta V segments, and most were productive about 87% or about 30% of the time. HLA-A and HLA-B allele assignments for most subjects were reportedly predicted accurately using TCR beta sequences.

This PCR relied on a set of 60 Vbeta primers and 13 Jbeta primers. In the source study's methods: Tens of millions of unique TCR beta chains, roughly 10 million shared, were counted in a later analysis. Sequenced by immunoSEQ multiplex PCR; TCRdb stores in-frame clones only, minus some. The V and J calls and clone size are taken from that table; D and trimming were inferred from the DNA. The sample yields 120,000 to 150,000 clones, approximately 71% seen once. This CDR3 has 16 residues. Trimming took off 3 bases at V and 1 base at J, with 15 bases between the two ends. Germline V gene sequence: CDR1 MDHEN, CDR2 SYDVKM. For this clone: Its target is unknown.

Sequencing was performed on PBMCs. The V call is TRBV28, the J call TRBJ1-1; D perhaps matches TRBD1 (5 bases). The clonotype was recovered from a man aged 35 to 55 in good health and CMV-seronegative. Here the CDR3 reads CASSFLGDLGNTEAFF. CDR3 bases: TGTGCCAGCAGTTTTCTAGGGGATCTTGGGAACACTGAAGCTTTCTTT.